A single sample gave rise to the 17 T cell receptor beta chains below, sequenced in a study of neurological immune-mediated disorders. Each CDR3 protein is one row after TCRdb ran MiXCR on the 5' RACE reads. The repertoire holds 70,000 or so distinct CDR3 sequences, with 4% to 6% as singletons. The sequenced sample consisted of PBMCs. The receptors shown here come from a woman in her thirties with multiple sclerosis.

This clonotype came up many times. The chain links TRBV9 to TRBJ2-6, with D possibly being TRBD1 (5 bases). Germline V gene lookup returns CDR1 SGDLS and CDR2 YYNGEE. The CDR3 sequence is 14 residues long. Trimming took 3 bases from V and 3 from J, leaving 7 bases between them. CDR3 sequence (DNA): TGTGCCAGCAGCGCAGGGTTTGGGGCCAACGTCCTGACTTTC. Protein: CASSAGFGANVLTF.

This clonotype has at least ten counts. The chain joins TRBV5-6 to TRBJ1-2, with a tentative D call TRBD1 (5 bases). Germline values: CDR1 SGHDT, CDR2 YYEEEE. The CDR3 has 16 residues. Trimming left V 3 bases short and J 5 bases short, with 20 bases between. The CDR3 spells CASSWARGRAGYGYTF. In nucleotides, the CDR3 is TGTGCCAGCAGCTGGGCCCGGGGCAGAGCAGGTTATGGCTACACCTTC.

This clonotype was seen many times. J is TRBJ2-5 and V is TRBV6-1; D remains ambiguous. Trimming removed 4 bases from V and 8 bases from J, with 5 bases in between. CDR1 and CDR2 from the germline V gene are MNHNS and SASEGT. This CDR3 has 10 residues. The CDR3 region is CASSGLTQYF. The CDR3 nucleotides read TGTGCCAGCAGTGGACTCACCCAGTACTTC.

This clonotype was recorded many times. The CDR3, as DNA: TGCGCCAGCAGCCAAAGAACCGAGGGGGAAGGAGAGACCCAGTACTTC. Its translation: CASSQRTEGEGETQYF. The chain combines TRBV4-1 with TRBJ2-5; D might be TRBD1 (6 bases). With 2 bases removed from V and 4 bases from J, the gap between germline ends came to 17 bases. This CDR3 contains 16 residues. Looked up from germline, CDR1 is MGHRA and CDR2 is YSYEKL.

Concerning this clonotype: A much more abundant neighbour one base away suggests this may be a read error. V gene TRBV12-3 or TRBV12-4 combines with J gene TRBJ2-3; maybe TRBD2 (7 bases). CDR3 length: 12 residues. Trimming removed 2 bases at V and 13 bases at J, with 13 bases between. The DNA of the CDR3 is TGTGCCAGCAGTTTAAAGGGGGGGCGGAAGTATTTT. Translated: CASSLKGGRKYF.

This clonotype was seen at least ten times. The V call is TRBV12-3 or TRBV12-4, the J call TRBJ2-7; weak D call: TRBD2 (7 bases). Trimming stripped 3 bases from V and 4 bases from J, with 13 bases between. CDR3 size: 14 residues. In nucleotides, the CDR3 is TGTGCCAGCAGTTTGCGGGGGCTTAGGTACGAGCAGTACTTC. This encodes CASSLRGLRYEQYF.

This clonotype was found many times. The chain joins TRBV6-6 to TRBJ2-7, with D possibly TRBD1 on 5 matching bases. Trimming took 4 bases from V and 1 from J, leaving 14 bases between them. Germline lookup yields CDR1 MNHNY and CDR2 SVGAGI (reference sequence). This CDR3 has 15 amino acids. In nucleotides, the CDR3 is TGTGCCAGCAGTTGGGGCAAAGGCCCGTCCTACGAGCAGTACTTC. Its translation: CASSWGKGPSYEQYF.

This clonotype was picked up many times. This sequence joins TRBV12-3 or TRBV12-4 and TRBJ2-2, with D maybe TRBD1 (5 bases). The CDR3 has 15 amino acids. The germline V and J ends were trimmed by 7 bases and 0 bases, with 12 bases remaining between them. The CDR3: CASTSGQSNTGELFF. The CDR3 nucleotides read TGTGCCAGCACCTCCGGACAATCGAACACCGGGGAGCTGTTTTTT.

This clonotype appeared many times. The chain employs TRBV5-4 and TRBJ2-5; perhaps TRBD2 as D (5 bases). This CDR3 spans 17 amino acids. Trimming cost V 4 bases and J 7 bases, with 26 bases left between them. Per germline, CDR1 SGHNT and CDR2 YYREEE (reference sequence). The CDR3 loop reads CASSPINRALVGGTQYF. CDR3 coding DNA: TGTGCCAGCAGCCCTATTAACCGGGCCCTTGTAGGAGGGACCCAGTACTTC.

This clonotype was observed many times. The chain has TRBV5-1 and TRBJ2-3; D remains unclear. CDR1 is SGHRS and CDR2 is YFSETQ in the germline V gene. V dropped 4 bases and J dropped 6 bases, with 12 bases sitting between them. The CDR3 totals 13 residues. As DNA, the CDR3 is TGCGCCAGCAGCCGCAAAGTAGGGGATACGCAGTATTTT. It is translated as CASSRKVGDTQYF.

This clonotype was seen a handful of times. A much larger clonotype is one base distant, so this may be a read error. The J gene is TRBJ1-2, the V gene TRBV5-6, with D hard to call. Germline assignment: CDR1 SGHDT and CDR2 YYEEEE. V lost 1 base, J lost 4 bases, and 8 bases lay in between. This CDR3 has 13 residues. In DNA form, the CDR3 reads TGTGCCAGCAGCTTGAAACAGCCCTATGGCTACACCTTC. It encodes CASSLKQPYGYTF.

In its sample, this clonotype was seen many times. The chain carries TRBV10-2 and TRBJ2-3; 9 positions match TRBD1. Losses at the gene ends were 8 bases for V and 2 bases for J; bases not matched to a gene: 5. Germline V lookup: CDR1 WSHSY, CDR2 SAAADI. The CDR3 spans 14 residues. The CDR3 reads CASLQGAHTDTQYF. Here the CDR3 DNA reads TGCGCCAGCTTACAGGGGGCTCACACAGATACGCAGTATTTT.

This clonotype was recorded a few times. J is TRBJ2-1 and V is TRBV3-1; either TRBD1 or TRBD2 may supply D (5 bases each). CDR3 length: 19 residues. Germline loops: CDR1 LGHDT, CDR2 YNNKEL (reference sequence). Deletions cut 1 base from V and 4 bases from J, with 23 bases between. For the CDR3, the DNA is TGTGCCAGCAGCCAAGCGGGATCAGGGCCGATACGATCTTACAATGAGCAGTTCTTC. Protein sequence: CASSQAGSGPIRSYNEQFF.

This clonotype has ten or more counts. The gene calls are TRBV5-1 and TRBJ2-7; 7 bases are a match to TRBD1. J was trimmed by 5 bases and V by 3 bases; bases with no gene match: 8. From germline, CDR1 is SGHRS and CDR2 YFSETQ. This CDR3 is 14 amino acids long. The CDR3 reads CASSSGQDVNEQYF. In DNA, the CDR3 is TGCGCCAGCAGCTCCGGACAGGACGTGAACGAGCAGTACTTC.

In this sample, this clonotype turned up many times. The chain couples TRBV7-2 to TRBJ2-7; 9 bases fit TRBD1. V lost 5 bases and J lost 2; bases outside the gene matches: 4. CDR3 size: 14 residues. Germline values: CDR1 SGHTA, CDR2 FQGNSA. In DNA, the CDR3 is TGTGCCAGCAGCACAAGACAGGGGGCCTACGAGCAGTACTTC. Its protein is CASSTRQGAYEQYF.

The V gene is TRBV5-1, the J gene TRBJ1-2; D call uncertain. V lost 0 bases and J lost 3, with 15 bases in between. Germline CDR1 SGHRS, CDR2 YFSETQ. The CDR3 covers 16 residues. The DNA of the CDR3 is TGCGCCAGCAGCTTGGAGCCCGGGATGGAGGACTATGGCTACACCTTC. Translation: CASSLEPGMEDYGYTF.

This clonotype was detected many times. The gene calls are TRBV20-1 and TRBJ2-1; 12 nucleotides line up with TRBD2. The CDR3 sequence is 15 residues long. CDR1 and CDR2 (germline): DFQATT, SNEGSKA (reference sequence). Unmatched junction bases numbered 8, after V lost 4 bases and J lost 7 bases. The CDR3 sequence is CSATSSGGGVNEQFF. The CDR3 DNA sequence: TGCAGTGCTACATCTAGCGGGGGGGGTGTAAATGAGCAGTTCTTC.